These T cell receptor beta chains were read from a single sample in a study of blood T cell repertoires in COVID-19. Using immunoSEQ multiplex PCR, the repertoire was profiled, and TCRdb retains in-frame clones only, with some absent. Of around 200,000 clones listed, approximately 86% are singletons. Sequenced: PBMCs or T cells enriched from blood (not recorded which). All receptors come from a woman in her twenties or thirties who had been exposed to COVID-19. Both conserved end residues are part of each CDR3. The D gene is left open where the match is weak. Not every row has a clone size; where given, it reads once, few, many or a size class.

.,TRBJ2-3,.,TRBV5-1,TGCGCCAGCAGCTTGGTAGGGAGTGGGACAGATACGCAGTATTTT,CASSLVGSGTDTQYF
.,TRBJ1-2,.,TRBV4-1,TGCGCCAGCAGCCAAGACCCGGCGGAGGGCTATGGCTACACCTTC,CASSQDPAEGYGYTF
TRBD1,TRBJ1-1,.,TRBV24-1,TGTGCCACCAGTGATTGGACAGGGAACACTGAAGCTTTCTTT,CATSDWTGNTEAFF
.,TRBJ1-1,.,TRBV2,TGTGCCGCCAGGGGCATGAACACTGAAGCTTTCTTT,CAARGMNTEAFF
TRBD2,TRBJ2-7,.,TRBV15,TGTGCCACCAGCTTACACGGGACTAGCGCCGAGCAGTACTTC,CATSLHGTSAEQYF
TRBD1,TRBJ1-6,.,TRBV2,TGTGCCAGCAGCGAACAGGGGGCATCCTATAATTCACCCCTCCACTTT,CASSEQGASYNSPLHF
.,TRBJ1-3,.,TRBV10-3,TGTGCCATCAGTGAGCCGGACAGCTCTGGAAACACCATATATTTT,CAISEPDSSGNTIYF
TRBD2,TRBJ2-7,once,TRBV14,TGTGCCAGCAGCCAAAGGACTAGCTCCTACGAGCAGTACTTC,CASSQRTSSYEQYF
TRBD1,TRBJ1-2,.,TRBV3-1/TRBV3-2,TGTGCCAGCAGCCAATTGGACAGGGGGCATGGCTACACCTTC,CASSQLDRGHGYTF
.,TRBJ2-1,.,TRBV5-1,TGCGCCAGCAGCTATGGGACAACTTATAGGGACCATGAGCAGTTCTTC,CASSYGTTYRDHEQFF
.,TRBJ2-7,many,TRBV4-1,TGCGCCAGCAGCCAAGAAAGGACGGGAAGTGGGTCCTACGAGCAGTACTTC,CASSQERTGSGSYEQYF
.,TRBJ1-2,.,TRBV29-1,TGCAGCGTTGAAGAGGCCTATGGCTACACCTTC,CSVEEAYGYTF
TRBD1,TRBJ1-2,.,TRBV7-3,TGTGCCAGCAGCCTTCTTGGACAGGGGGCGGATGGCTACACCTTC,CASSLLGQGADGYTF
.,TRBJ1-1,.,TRBV18,TGTGCCAGCTCACCACTTCCGGGGGTCGAAGCTTTCTTT,CASSPLPGVEAFF
.,TRBJ2-3,.,TRBV2,TGTGCAAAATCAGGGACTTATAGCACAGATACGCAGTATTTT,CAKSGTYSTDTQYF
.,TRBJ1-2,once,TRBV7-9,TGTGCCAGCAGCTTTACAGGGTCTTTATTCGACTATGGCTACACCTTC,CASSFTGSLFDYGYTF
.,TRBJ1-5,.,TRBV12-2,TGTGCAAGTCGCTTAGTTCTCGACGGGGAACGGAGCAATCAGCCCCAGCATTTT,CASRLVLDGERSNQPQHF
.,TRBJ1-1,.,TRBV27,TGTGCCAGCAGTTTTCACGGGGGGGCTGAAGCTTTCTTT,CASSFHGGAEAFF
.,TRBJ1-4,.,TRBV5-1,TGCGCCAGCAGCAGCGTGGCTGCAACTAATGAAAAACTGTTTTTT,CASSSVAATNEKLFF
TRBD2,TRBJ2-7,.,TRBV4-1,TGCGCCAGCAGCCAAGATTTTACTAGCGGGGGTCCCGACCCCTACGAGCAGTACTTC,CASSQDFTSGGPDPYEQYF
TRBD1,TRBJ1-3,.,TRBV5-4,TGTGCCAGCAGCTCGGGACAGGGCCCCTCTGGAAACACCATATATTTT,CASSSGQGPSGNTIYF
.,TRBJ1-5,few,TRBV2,TGTGCCAGCAGTCTCCTCGGGGGGGATAGCAATCAGCCCCAGCATTTT,CASSLLGGDSNQPQHF